Below, one T cell receptor beta chain is given with its context. These data are taken from a study of technical replicates of blood from several donors. The method was immunoSEQ multiplex PCR; TCRdb's version includes in-frame clones alone and lacks a portion of them. The sample consists of around 72,000 clones, 90% to 95% of them appearing once. The CDR3 is 14 residues long. Germline CDR1 reads SNHLY; CDR2 reads FYNNEI. With V trimmed by 6 bases and J by 2 bases, 4 bases remained unmatched. V and J are TRBV2 and TRBJ1-5, with 7 bases identical to TRBD1. The sequenced sample consisted of T cells isolated from PBMCs. This sequence was found in a human donor in good health. Some clones in this sample may be carry-over from other donors' samples. CDR3 bases: TGTGCCAGCAGGAGCCAGGGGGGCAATCAGCCCCAGCATTTT. Encoded protein: CASRSQGGNQPQHF.